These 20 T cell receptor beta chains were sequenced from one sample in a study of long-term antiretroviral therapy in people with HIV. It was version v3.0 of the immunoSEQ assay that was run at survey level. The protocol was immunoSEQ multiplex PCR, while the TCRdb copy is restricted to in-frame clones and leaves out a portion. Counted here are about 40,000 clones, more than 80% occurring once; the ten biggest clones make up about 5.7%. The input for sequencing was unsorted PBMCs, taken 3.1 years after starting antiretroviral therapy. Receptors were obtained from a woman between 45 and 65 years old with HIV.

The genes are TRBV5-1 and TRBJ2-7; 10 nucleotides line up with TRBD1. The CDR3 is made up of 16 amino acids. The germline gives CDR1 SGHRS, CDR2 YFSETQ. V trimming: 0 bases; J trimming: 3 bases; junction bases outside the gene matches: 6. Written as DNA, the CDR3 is TGCGCCAGCAGCTTGGGACCGGGACAGGGGAACTACGAGCAGTACTTC. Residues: CASSLGPGQGNYEQYF.

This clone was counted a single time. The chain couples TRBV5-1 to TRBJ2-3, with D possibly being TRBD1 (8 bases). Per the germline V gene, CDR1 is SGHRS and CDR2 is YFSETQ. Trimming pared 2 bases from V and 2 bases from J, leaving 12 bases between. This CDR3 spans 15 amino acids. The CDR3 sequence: CASSLQGGITDTQYF. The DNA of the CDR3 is TGCGCCAGCAGCTTACAGGGGGGGATCACAGATACGCAGTATTTT. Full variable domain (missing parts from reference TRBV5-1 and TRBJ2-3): KAGVTQTPRYLIKTRGQQVTLSCSPISGHRSVSWYQQTPGQGLQFLFEYFSETQRNKGNFPGRFSGRQFSNSRSEMNVSTLELGDSALYLCASSLQGGITDTQYFGPGTRLTVL.

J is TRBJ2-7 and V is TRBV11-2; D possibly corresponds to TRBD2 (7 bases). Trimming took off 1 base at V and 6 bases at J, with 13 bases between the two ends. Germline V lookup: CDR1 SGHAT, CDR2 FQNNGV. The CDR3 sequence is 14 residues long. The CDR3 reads CASSLAGGPGEQYF. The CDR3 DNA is TGTGCCAGCAGCTTAGCGGGGGGCCCAGGCGAGCAGTACTTC.

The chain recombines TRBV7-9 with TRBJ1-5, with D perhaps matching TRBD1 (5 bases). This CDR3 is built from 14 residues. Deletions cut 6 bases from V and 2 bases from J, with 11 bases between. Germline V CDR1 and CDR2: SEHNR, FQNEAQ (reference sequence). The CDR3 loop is CASSQDNGNQPQHF. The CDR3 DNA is TGTGCCAGCAGTCAGGACAATGGCAATCAGCCCCAGCATTTT.

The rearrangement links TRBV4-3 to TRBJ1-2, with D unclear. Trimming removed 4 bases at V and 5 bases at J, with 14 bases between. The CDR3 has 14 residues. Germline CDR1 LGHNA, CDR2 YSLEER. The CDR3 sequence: CASSRTLGGYGYTF. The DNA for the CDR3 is TGCGCCAGCAGCCGTACGTTGGGAGGGTATGGCTACACCTTC.

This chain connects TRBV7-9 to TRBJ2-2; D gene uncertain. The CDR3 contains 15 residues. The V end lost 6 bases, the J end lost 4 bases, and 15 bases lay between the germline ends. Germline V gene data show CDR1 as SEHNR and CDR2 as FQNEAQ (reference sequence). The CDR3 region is CASRSRVGRTGELFF. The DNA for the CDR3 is TGTGCCAGCAGGTCAAGAGTTGGACGCACCGGGGAGCTGTTTTTT.

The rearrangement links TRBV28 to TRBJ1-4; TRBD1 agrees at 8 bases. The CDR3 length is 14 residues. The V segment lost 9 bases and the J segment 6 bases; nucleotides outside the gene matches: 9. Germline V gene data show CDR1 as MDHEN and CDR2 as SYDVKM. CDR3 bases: TGTGCCAGTAAGATACAGGGGGGCGATGAAAAACTGTTTTTT. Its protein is CASKIQGGDEKLFF.

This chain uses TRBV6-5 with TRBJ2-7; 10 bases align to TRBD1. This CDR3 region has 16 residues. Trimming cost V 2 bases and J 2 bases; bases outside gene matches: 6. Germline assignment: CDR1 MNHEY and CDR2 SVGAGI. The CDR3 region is CASSYPYGTGAYEQYF. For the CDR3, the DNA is TGTGCCAGCAGTTACCCCTACGGGACAGGGGCCTACGAGCAGTACTTC.

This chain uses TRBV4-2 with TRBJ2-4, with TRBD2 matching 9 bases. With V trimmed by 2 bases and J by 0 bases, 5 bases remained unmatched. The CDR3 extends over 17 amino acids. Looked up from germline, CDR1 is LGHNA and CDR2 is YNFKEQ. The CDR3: CASSQNGGGEAKNIQYF. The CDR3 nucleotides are TGTGCCAGCAGCCAAAATGGCGGGGGGGAAGCCAAAAACATTCAGTACTTC.

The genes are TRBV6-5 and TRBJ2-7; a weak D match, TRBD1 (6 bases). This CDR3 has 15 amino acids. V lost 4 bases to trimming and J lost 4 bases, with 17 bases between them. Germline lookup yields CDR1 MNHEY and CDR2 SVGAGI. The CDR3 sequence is CASSSKTVQGYEQYF. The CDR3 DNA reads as TGTGCCAGCAGTTCTAAGACGGTGCAGGGGTACGAGCAGTACTTC.

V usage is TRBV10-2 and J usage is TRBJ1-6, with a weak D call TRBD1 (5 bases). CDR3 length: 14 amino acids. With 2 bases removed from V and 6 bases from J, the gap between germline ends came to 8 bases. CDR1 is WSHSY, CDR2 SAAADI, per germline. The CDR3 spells CASSEGTGNSPLHF. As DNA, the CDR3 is TGCGCCAGCAGTGAGGGGACCGGTAATTCACCCCTCCACTTT.

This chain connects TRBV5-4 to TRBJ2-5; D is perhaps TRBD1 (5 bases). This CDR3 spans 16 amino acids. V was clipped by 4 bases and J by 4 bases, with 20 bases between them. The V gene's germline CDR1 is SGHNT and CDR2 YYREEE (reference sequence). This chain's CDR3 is CASSPTVGQGRETQYF. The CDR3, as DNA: TGTGCCAGCAGCCCCACCGTCGGGCAGGGAAGAGAGACCCAGTACTTC.

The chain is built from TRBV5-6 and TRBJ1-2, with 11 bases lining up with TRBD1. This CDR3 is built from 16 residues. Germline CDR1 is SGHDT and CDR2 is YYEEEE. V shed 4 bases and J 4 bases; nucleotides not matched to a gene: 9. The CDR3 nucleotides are TGTGCCAGCAGCCCGATAGGACAGGGGGCGGGCTATGGCTACACCTTC. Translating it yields CASSPIGQGAGYGYTF.

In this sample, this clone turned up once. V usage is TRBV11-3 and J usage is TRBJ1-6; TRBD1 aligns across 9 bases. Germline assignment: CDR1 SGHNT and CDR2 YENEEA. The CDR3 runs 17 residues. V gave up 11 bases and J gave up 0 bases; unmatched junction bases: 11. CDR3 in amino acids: CAGGTGPFSSYNSPLHF. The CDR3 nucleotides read TGTGCCGGCGGGACAGGGCCCTTCAGCTCCTATAATTCACCCCTCCACTTT.

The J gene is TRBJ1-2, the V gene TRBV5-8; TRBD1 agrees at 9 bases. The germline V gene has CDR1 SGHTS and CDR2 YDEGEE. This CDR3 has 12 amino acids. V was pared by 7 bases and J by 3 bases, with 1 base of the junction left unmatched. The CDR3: CASDRGDYGYTF. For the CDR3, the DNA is TGTGCCAGCGACAGGGGGGACTATGGCTACACCTTC.

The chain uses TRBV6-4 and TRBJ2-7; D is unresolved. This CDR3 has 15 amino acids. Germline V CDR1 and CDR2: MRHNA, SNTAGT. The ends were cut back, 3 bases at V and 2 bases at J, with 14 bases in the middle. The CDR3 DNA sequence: TGTGCCAGCAGTGAAATGCTTCGGATAGCCTACGAGCAGTACTTC. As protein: CASSEMLRIAYEQYF.

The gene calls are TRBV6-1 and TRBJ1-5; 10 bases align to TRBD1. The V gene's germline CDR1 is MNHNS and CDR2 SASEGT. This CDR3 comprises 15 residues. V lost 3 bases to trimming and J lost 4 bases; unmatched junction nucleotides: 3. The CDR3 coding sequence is TGTGCCAGCAGTGACGGGACAGGGGTGAATCAGCCCCAGCATTTT. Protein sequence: CASSDGTGVNQPQHF.

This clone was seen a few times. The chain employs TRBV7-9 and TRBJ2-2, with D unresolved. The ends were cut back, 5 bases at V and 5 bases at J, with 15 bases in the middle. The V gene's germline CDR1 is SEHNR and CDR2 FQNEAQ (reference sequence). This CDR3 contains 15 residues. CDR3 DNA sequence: TGTGCCAGCAGCCCCCCGTTTCCGGGTACCGGGGAGCTGTTTTTT. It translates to CASSPPFPGTGELFF.

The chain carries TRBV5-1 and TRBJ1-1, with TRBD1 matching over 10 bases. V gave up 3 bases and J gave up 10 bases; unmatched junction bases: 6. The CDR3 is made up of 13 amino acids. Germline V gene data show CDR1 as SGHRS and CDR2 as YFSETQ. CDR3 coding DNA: TGCGCCAGCAGCTATTCACGGACAGGGGGAGCTTTCTTT. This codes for CASSYSRTGGAFF.

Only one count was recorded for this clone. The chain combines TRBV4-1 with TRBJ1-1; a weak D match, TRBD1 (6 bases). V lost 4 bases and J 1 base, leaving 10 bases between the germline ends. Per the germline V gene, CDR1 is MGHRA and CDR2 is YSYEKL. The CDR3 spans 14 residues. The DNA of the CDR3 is TGCGCCAGCAGCCTCGTCAGGGGGAACACTGAAGCTTTCTTT. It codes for CASSLVRGNTEAFF.